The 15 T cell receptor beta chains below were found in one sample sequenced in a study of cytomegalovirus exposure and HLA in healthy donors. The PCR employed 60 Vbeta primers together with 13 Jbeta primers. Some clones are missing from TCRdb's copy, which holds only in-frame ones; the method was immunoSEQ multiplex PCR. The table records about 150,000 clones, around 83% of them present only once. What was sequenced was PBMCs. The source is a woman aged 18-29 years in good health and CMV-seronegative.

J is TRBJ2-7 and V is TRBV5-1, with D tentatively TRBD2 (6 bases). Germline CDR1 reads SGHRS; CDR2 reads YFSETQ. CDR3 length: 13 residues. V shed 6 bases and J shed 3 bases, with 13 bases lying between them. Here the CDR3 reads CASTKQGGYEQYF. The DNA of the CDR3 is TGCGCCAGCACCAAGCAGGGAGGCTACGAGCAGTACTTC.

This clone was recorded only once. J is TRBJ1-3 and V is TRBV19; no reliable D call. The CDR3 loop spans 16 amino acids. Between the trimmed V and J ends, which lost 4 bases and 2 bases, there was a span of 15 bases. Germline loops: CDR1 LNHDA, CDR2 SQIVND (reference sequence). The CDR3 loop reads CASSTTAAFTGNTIYF. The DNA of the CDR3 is TGTGCCAGTAGTACCACAGCCGCCTTTACTGGAAACACCATATATTTT.

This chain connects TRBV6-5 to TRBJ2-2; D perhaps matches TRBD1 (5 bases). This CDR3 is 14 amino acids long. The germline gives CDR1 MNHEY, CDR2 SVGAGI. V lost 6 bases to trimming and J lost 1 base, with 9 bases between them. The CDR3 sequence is CASSPDRNTGELFF. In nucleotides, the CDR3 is TGTGCCAGCAGCCCCGACAGGAACACCGGGGAGCTGTTTTTT.

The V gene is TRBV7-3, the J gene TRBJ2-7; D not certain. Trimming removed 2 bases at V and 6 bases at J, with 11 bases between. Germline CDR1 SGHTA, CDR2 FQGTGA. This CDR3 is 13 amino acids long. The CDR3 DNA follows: TGTGCCAGCAGCTTAGAGGCCTCCGGCGAGCAGTACTTC. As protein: CASSLEASGEQYF.

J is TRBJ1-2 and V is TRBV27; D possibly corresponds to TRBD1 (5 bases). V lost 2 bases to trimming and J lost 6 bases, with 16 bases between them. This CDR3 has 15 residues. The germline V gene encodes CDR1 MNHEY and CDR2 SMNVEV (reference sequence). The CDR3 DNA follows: TGTGCCAGCAGTTTAGCAGGGAAAGGTCCAGATGGCTACACCTTC. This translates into CASSLAGKGPDGYTF.

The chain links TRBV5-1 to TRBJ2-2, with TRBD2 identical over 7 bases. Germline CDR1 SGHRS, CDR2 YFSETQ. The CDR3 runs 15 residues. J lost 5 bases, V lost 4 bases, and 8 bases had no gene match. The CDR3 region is CASSTSGDFTGELFF. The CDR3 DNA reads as TGCGCCAGCAGCACCAGCGGGGATTTTACCGGGGAGCTGTTTTTT.

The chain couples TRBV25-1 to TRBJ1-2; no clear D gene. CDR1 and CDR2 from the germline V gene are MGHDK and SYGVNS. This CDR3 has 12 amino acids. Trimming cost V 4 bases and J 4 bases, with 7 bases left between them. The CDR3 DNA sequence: TGTGCCAGCAGTGTGTCGGGCTATGGCTACACCTTC. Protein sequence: CASSVSGYGYTF.

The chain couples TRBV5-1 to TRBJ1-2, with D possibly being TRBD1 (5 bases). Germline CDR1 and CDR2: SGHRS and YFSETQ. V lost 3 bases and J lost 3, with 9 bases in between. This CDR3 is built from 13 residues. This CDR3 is CASSSDSHYGYTF. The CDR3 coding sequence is TGCGCCAGCAGCTCCGACAGCCACTATGGCTACACCTTC.

CDR3: CASRPAGSSYEQYF. The CDR3 bases are TGTGCCAGCAGACCCGCGGGGAGCTCCTACGAGCAGTACTTC. The V and J genes are TRBV13 and TRBJ2-7; a possible D gene is TRBD2 (6 bases). Trimming removed 6 bases at V and 0 bases at J, with 12 bases between. The CDR3 loop spans 14 amino acids. The germline V gene has CDR1 PRHDT and CDR2 FYEKMQ (reference sequence). The variable domain in full, with the rest retrieved from reference TRBV13 and TRBJ2-7, is AAGVIQSPRHLIKEKRETATLKCYPIPRHDTVYWYQQGPGQDPQFLISFYEKMQSDKGSIPDRFSAQQFSDYHSELNMSSLELGDSALYFCASRPAGSSYEQYFGPGTRLTVT.

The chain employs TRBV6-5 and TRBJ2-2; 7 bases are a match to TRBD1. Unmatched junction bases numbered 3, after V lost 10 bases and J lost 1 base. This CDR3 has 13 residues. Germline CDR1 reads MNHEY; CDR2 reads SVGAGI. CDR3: CATRDRNTGELFF. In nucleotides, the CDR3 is TGTGCCACCAGGGACAGGAACACCGGGGAGCTGTTTTTT.

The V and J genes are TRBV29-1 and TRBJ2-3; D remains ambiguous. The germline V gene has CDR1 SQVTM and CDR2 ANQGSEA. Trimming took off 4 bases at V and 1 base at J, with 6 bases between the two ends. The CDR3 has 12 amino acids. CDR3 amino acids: CSVVTGTDTQYF. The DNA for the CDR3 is TGCAGCGTTGTTACAGGCACAGATACGCAGTATTTT.

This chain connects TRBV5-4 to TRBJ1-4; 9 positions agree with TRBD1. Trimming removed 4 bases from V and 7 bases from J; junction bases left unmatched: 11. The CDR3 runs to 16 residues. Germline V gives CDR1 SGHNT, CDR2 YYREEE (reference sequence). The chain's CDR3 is CASSPNLGTGSEKLFF. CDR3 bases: TGTGCCAGCAGCCCAAACCTAGGGACAGGGAGTGAAAAACTGTTTTTT.

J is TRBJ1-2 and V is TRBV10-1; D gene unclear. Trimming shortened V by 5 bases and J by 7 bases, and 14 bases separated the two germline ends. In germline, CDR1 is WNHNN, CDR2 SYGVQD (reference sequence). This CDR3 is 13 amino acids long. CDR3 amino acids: CASSSDKVSGYTF. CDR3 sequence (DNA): TGCGCCAGCAGTTCCGACAAGGTCTCTGGCTACACCTTC.

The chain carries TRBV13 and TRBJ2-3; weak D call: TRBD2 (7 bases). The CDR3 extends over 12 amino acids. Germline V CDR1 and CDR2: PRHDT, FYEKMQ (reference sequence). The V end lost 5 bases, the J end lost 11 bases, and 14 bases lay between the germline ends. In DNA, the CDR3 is TGTGCCAGCAGCCTATGGGGGGGCTGGCAGTATTTT. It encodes CASSLWGGWQYF.

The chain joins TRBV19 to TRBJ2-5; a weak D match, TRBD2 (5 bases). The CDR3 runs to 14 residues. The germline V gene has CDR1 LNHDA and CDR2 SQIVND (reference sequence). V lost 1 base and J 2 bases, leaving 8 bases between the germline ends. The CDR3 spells CASSIGGFQETQYF. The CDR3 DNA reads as TGTGCCAGTAGTATAGGCGGGTTTCAAGAGACCCAGTACTTC.